This section outlines one TCR beta chain sequence together with its context. Residents of about two dozen US areas, aged roughly 18 to 89 years, made up the participants. Which cohort a participant joined came from the clinical history participants gave. The study counted Cohort 3 donors as recovered given two negative PCRs, clearance, or symptom resolution. CDR3 size: 15 residues. Germline CDR1 reads MDHEN; CDR2 reads SYDVKM. V trimming: 8 bases; J trimming: 7 bases; junction bases outside the gene matches: 9. This entry comes from a study of blood T cell repertoires in COVID-19. Whole-study context: Samples representing acute and convalescent COVID-19 were sourced from the United States, Italy and Spain.

Data came from immunoSEQ multiplex PCR; TCRdb stores just in-frame clones and leaves some out. The sample contains 330,000 or so clones, roughly 90% of which appear only once. The sequenced material came from PBMCs or T cells enriched from blood (not recorded which). This chain uses TRBV28 with TRBJ2-1; 12 nucleotides agree with TRBD2. The TCR sequence derives from a woman in her 30s who had recovered from COVID-19. CDR3: CASWAVTSGSNEQFF. CDR3 coding DNA: TGTGCCAGCTGGGCTGTGACTAGCGGGAGTAATGAGCAGTTCTTC. Full variable domain (remainder filled in from reference TRBV28 and TRBJ2-1): DVKVTQSSRYLVKRTGEKVFLECVQDMDHENMFWYRQDPGLGLRLIYFSYDVKMKEKGDIPEGYSVSREKKERFSLILESASTNQTSMYLCASWAVTSGSNEQFFGPGTRLTVL.